The 13 T cell receptor beta chains below were found in one sample sequenced in a study of blood T cell repertoires in COVID-19. Measured with immunoSEQ multiplex PCR; TCRdb has only the in-frame clones, and not every one. Of about 260,000 clones detected, about 90% appear once; the ten largest clones hold approximately 1.5%. Sequences were obtained from peripheral blood. These receptor sequences come from a middle-aged woman who had recovered from COVID-19.

The CDR3 sequence: CASSQDFFGRGGISPLHF. CDR3 bases: TGTGCCAGCAGCCAAGATTTTTTCGGTCGGGGGGGCATATCACCCCTCCACTTT. J is TRBJ1-6 and V is TRBV3-1 (or the pseudogene TRBV3-2), with D tentatively TRBD1 (6 bases). With 0 bases removed from V and 10 bases from J, the gap between germline ends came to 22 bases. This CDR3 has 18 amino acids. Germline V gene lookup returns CDR1 LGHDT and CDR2 YNNKEL (reference sequence).

To note about this clone: Other DNA sequences in this sample translate to the same CDR3. The chain is built from TRBV9 and TRBJ1-1; 7 bases line up with TRBD1. Per the germline V gene, CDR1 is SGDLS and CDR2 is YYNGEE. The CDR3 has 13 amino acids. Losses at the gene ends were 2 bases for V and 5 bases for J; bases not matched to a gene: 3. This CDR3 reads CASSVTGRTEAFF. The CDR3 coding sequence is TGTGCCAGCAGCGTGACAGGGCGTACTGAAGCTTTCTTT.

This clone was found once. The gene calls are TRBV5-6 and TRBJ2-2, with 7 bases matching TRBD1. CDR3 length: 16 amino acids. Germline CDR1 and CDR2: SGHDT and YYEEEE. The V segment lost 3 bases and the J segment 4 bases; nucleotides outside the gene matches: 9. In nucleotides, the CDR3 is TGTGCCAGCAGCTCAGCACAGGGGTGGGGCACCGGGGAGCTGTTTTTT. Amino acid sequence: CASSSAQGWGTGELFF.

The chain carries TRBV5-1 and TRBJ1-3, with a tentative D call TRBD1 (5 bases). V was pared by 0 bases and J by 2 bases, with 15 bases between. Germline CDR1 SGHRS, CDR2 YFSETQ. This CDR3 spans 17 amino acids. The CDR3 is CASSLGQGGSAGNTIYF. The CDR3 bases are TGCGCCAGCAGCTTGGGGCAGGGAGGCTCGGCTGGAAACACCATATATTTT.

The chain joins TRBV6-1 to TRBJ2-1, with a possible D match to TRBD1 (7 bases). Trimming stripped 3 bases from V and 2 bases from J, with 8 bases between. The CDR3 contains 14 residues. From germline, CDR1 is MNHNS and CDR2 SASEGT. CDR3 bases: TGTGCCAGCAGTGACAGGGGGGCCTACAATGAGCAGTTCTTC. It codes for CASSDRGAYNEQFF.

In its sample, this clone was seen many times. The same CDR3 is also encoded by other DNA sequences in this sample. The V gene is TRBV18, the J gene TRBJ1-6; D not certain. This CDR3 has 13 amino acids. V was shortened by 3 bases and J by 4 bases, with 4 bases between the two germline ends. The germline V gene encodes CDR1 KGHSH and CDR2 LQKENI. CDR3 in amino acids: CASSPIYNSPLHF. The DNA of the CDR3 is TGTGCCAGCTCACCTATATATAATTCACCCCTCCACTTT.

V usage is TRBV4-3 and J usage is TRBJ2-5; D is possibly TRBD1 (7 bases). Trimming shortened V by 0 bases and J by 1 base, and 15 bases separated the two germline ends. The CDR3 loop spans 17 amino acids. The germline gives CDR1 LGHNA, CDR2 YSLEER. The CDR3 DNA follows: TGCGCCAGCAGCCAAGAAGGGCAGGGGGGATTCCAAGAGACCCAGTACTTC. Protein: CASSQEGQGGFQETQYF.

The genes are TRBV9 and TRBJ2-2; D not resolved. CDR3 length: 13 amino acids. Trimming pared 4 bases from V and 5 bases from J, leaving 9 bases between. Germline CDR1 reads SGDLS; CDR2 reads YYNGEE. The CDR3 DNA reads as TGTGCCAGCAGCCCTACGTATACCGGGGAGCTGTTTTTT. Translated, it gives CASSPTYTGELFF.

The V and J genes are TRBV7-6 and TRBJ2-1, with D perhaps TRBD2 (6 bases). Germline V CDR1 and CDR2: SGHVS, FNYEAQ. The CDR3 extends over 15 amino acids. V lost 4 bases and J 6 bases, leaving 16 bases between the germline ends. The CDR3 loop is CASSSRELSSNEQFF. The CDR3 coding sequence is TGTGCCAGCAGCTCCCGGGAGTTATCGTCCAATGAGCAGTTCTTC.

CDR3 region: CAISEDRARTYEQYF. In DNA, the CDR3 is TGTGCCATCAGTGAAGACAGGGCCAGGACCTACGAGCAGTACTTC. The chain employs TRBV10-3 and TRBJ2-7, with 7 bases lining up with TRBD1. V lost 3 bases, J lost 2 bases, and 7 bases stayed unmatched. The CDR3 totals 15 residues. CDR1 is ENHRY, CDR2 SYGVKD, per germline.

This chain joins TRBV27 and TRBJ1-2; 9 bases align to TRBD1. After removal of 5 bases from V and 4 bases from J, the junction contained 11 bases not matched to a gene. The CDR3 length is 16 residues. Looked up from germline, CDR1 is MNHEY and CDR2 is SMNVEV (reference sequence). The CDR3 region has the DNA TGTGCCAGCAGTCCGCGGGGGACAGGGCAGGGCTATGGCTACACCTTC. It encodes CASSPRGTGQGYGYTF.

The J gene is TRBJ1-5, the V gene TRBV27; the match to TRBD1 covers 7 bases. From germline, CDR1 is MNHEY and CDR2 SMNVEV (reference sequence). The CDR3 runs 14 residues. The V gene end was trimmed by 3 bases and the J gene end by 11 bases; junction bases not matched to a gene: 10. For the CDR3, the DNA is TGTGCCAGCAGTTTCCCTATGGACAGGCCGGCCCAGCATTTT. This gives the protein CASSFPMDRPAQHF.

This rearrangement joins TRBV4-1 to TRBJ2-2, with 7 nucleotides matching TRBD1. CDR3 length: 15 residues. Trimming removed 0 bases from V and 5 bases from J; junction bases left unmatched: 3. CDR1 and CDR2 (germline): MGHRA, YSYEKL. CDR3 loop: CASSQEEQGTGELFF. As DNA, the CDR3 is TGCGCCAGCAGCCAAGAGGAACAGGGGACCGGGGAGCTGTTTTTT.